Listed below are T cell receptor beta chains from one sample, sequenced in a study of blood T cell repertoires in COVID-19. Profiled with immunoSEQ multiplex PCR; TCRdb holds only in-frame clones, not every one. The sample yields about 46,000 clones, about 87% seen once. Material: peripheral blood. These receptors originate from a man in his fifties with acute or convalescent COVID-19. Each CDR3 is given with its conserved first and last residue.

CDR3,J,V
CATSSQGARYGYTF,TRBJ1-2,TRBV15
CATQKRKGDRKGYGYTF,TRBJ1-2,TRBV19
CASSRVTGPYGYTF,TRBJ1-2,TRBV4-3
CASSLAGTRISEQYF,TRBJ2-7,TRBV5-5
CASSPGLARINEQFF,TRBJ2-1,TRBV28
CASSPGGGRETQYF,TRBJ2-5,TRBV19
CSASKAGTQETQYF,TRBJ2-5,TRBV20-1
CASWTPISYNEQFF,TRBJ2-1,TRBV6-5
CASSVQGQGFAGEKLFF,TRBJ1-4,TRBV5-4
CASSLDVPVDTQYF,TRBJ2-3,TRBV5-1
CASTPGGGRTEAFF,TRBJ1-1,TRBV19
CASSSEGQTGQPQHF,TRBJ1-5,TRBV5-1
CASSPGQGTGDTEAFF,TRBJ1-1,TRBV4-3
CASGGQANSPLHF,TRBJ1-6,TRBV7-9
CASSLAGQTLYGYTF,TRBJ1-2,TRBV5-1
CASSQSEPGGYEQYF,TRBJ2-7,TRBV3-1/TRBV3-2
CASSLAWDREFLSGANVLTF,TRBJ2-6,TRBV7-6
CASSQTTGGAYNEQFF,TRBJ2-1,TRBV28
CASSLNQGSNEKLFF,TRBJ1-4,TRBV6-6